These 17 T cell receptor beta chains share one sample of origin, sequenced in a study of control samples from healthy donors and cancer patients. Assay used: immunoSEQ multiplex PCR; TCRdb lists only in-frame clones, some missing. The repertoire holds roughly 120,000 clones, with 93% as singletons. Source material: blood. These receptors all stem from a man aged 25 to 40 in good health.

This chain links TRBV9 with TRBJ2-1; 10 bases align to TRBD1. After removal of 3 bases from V and 3 bases from J, the junction contained 6 bases not matched to a gene. This CDR3 is 16 amino acids long. Germline V gives CDR1 SGDLS, CDR2 YYNGEE. CDR3 amino acids: CASSETGQGIYNEQFF. The CDR3 DNA is TGTGCCAGCAGCGAGACGGGACAGGGGATCTACAATGAGCAGTTCTTC.

The V gene is TRBV7-3, the J gene TRBJ2-3; 8 bases match TRBD2. The CDR3 is 18 residues long. The junction had 12 bases not matched to a gene; V was cut back by 2 bases and J by 2 bases. Per the germline V gene, CDR1 is SGHTA and CDR2 is FQGTGA. CDR3 in amino acids: CASSLPRGATSVTDTQYF. In DNA form, the CDR3 reads TGTGCCAGCAGCTTACCGCGGGGGGCGACGAGTGTCACAGATACGCAGTATTTT.

This sequence joins TRBV6-6 and TRBJ2-3; 10 nucleotides match TRBD2. J lost 6 bases, V lost 2 bases, and 2 bases had no gene match. In germline, CDR1 is MNHNY, CDR2 SVGAGI (reference sequence). The CDR3 loop spans 14 amino acids. CDR3 loop: CASSYGGLADTQYF. The CDR3 DNA is TGTGCCAGCAGTTACGGGGGACTAGCGGATACGCAGTATTTT.

This sequence joins TRBV9 and TRBJ2-1; D unclear. The CDR3 is 11 amino acids. The V end was cut by 4 bases, the J end by 4 bases, with 3 bases between. Per germline, CDR1 SGDLS and CDR2 YYNGEE. CDR3: CASSPYNEQFF. DNA for the CDR3: TGTGCCAGCAGCCCATACAATGAGCAGTTCTTC.

This chain connects TRBV14 to TRBJ2-1; 10 nucleotides agree with TRBD2. The germline V gene has CDR1 SGHDN and CDR2 FVKESK. This CDR3 region has 16 residues. J lost 2 bases, V lost 4 bases, and 5 bases had no gene match. The CDR3 DNA sequence: TGTGCCAGCAGCCTTAGCGGGGGGCTAACCTACAATGAGCAGTTCTTC. As protein: CASSLSGGLTYNEQFF. Full variable domain (rest looked up from reference TRBV14 and TRBJ2-1): EAGVTQFPSHSVIEKGQTVTLRCDPISGHDNLYWYRRVMGKEIKFLLHFVKESKQDESGMPNNRFLAERTGGTYSTLKVQPAELEDSGVYFCASSLSGGLTYNEQFFGPGTRLTVL.

This clone is a singleton in its sample. This sequence joins TRBV10-3 and TRBJ1-3; 7 nucleotides match TRBD1. Trimming cost V 4 bases and J 3 bases; bases outside gene matches: 3. The CDR3 contains 14 residues. CDR1 is ENHRY and CDR2 is SYGVKD in the germline V gene. The CDR3 reads CAISAQGDGNTIYF. The CDR3 region has the DNA TGTGCCATCAGTGCCCAGGGGGATGGAAACACCATATATTTT.

This chain links TRBV28 with TRBJ1-6; TRBD1 is a possible D gene (5 bases). The V end was cut by 6 bases, the J end by 3 bases, with 12 bases between. Germline V gene lookup returns CDR1 MDHEN and CDR2 SYDVKM. This CDR3 contains 15 residues. In DNA form, the CDR3 reads TGTGCCAGCAGAACCGGGACGGTCTATAATTCACCCCTCCACTTT. This translates into CASRTGTVYNSPLHF. The full variable domain, rest sourced from reference TRBV28 and TRBJ1-6, is DVKVTQSSRYLVKRTGEKVFLECVQDMDHENMFWYRQDPGLGLRLIYFSYDVKMKEKGDIPEGYSVSREKKERFSLILESASTNQTSMYLCASRTGTVYNSPLHFGNGTRLTVT.

The gene calls are TRBV5-1 and TRBJ2-3, with 7 bases identical to TRBD2. Trimming cost V 1 base and J 9 bases; bases outside gene matches: 5. Germline CDR1 reads SGHRS; CDR2 reads YFSETQ. This CDR3 contains 13 residues. The CDR3 protein is CASSLLRGGTQYF. As DNA, the CDR3 is TGCGCCAGCAGCTTGTTAAGGGGAGGGACGCAGTATTTT.

J is TRBJ2-7 and V is TRBV5-4, with D possibly TRBD2 on 6 matching bases. CDR3 size: 13 residues. Germline CDR1 reads SGHNT; CDR2 reads YYREEE (reference sequence). Trimming left V 4 bases short and J 5 bases short, with 13 bases between. The CDR3 reads CASSPDIADEQYV. The CDR3, as DNA: TGTGCCAGCAGCCCTGACATAGCGGACGAGCAGTACGTC.

V is TRBV5-1 and J is TRBJ2-3; D might be TRBD2 (6 bases). There are 15 residues in the CDR3. Trimming removed 4 bases from V and 5 bases from J, with 17 bases in between. Per the germline V gene, CDR1 is SGHRS and CDR2 is YFSETQ. The CDR3, as DNA: TGCGCCAGCAGCACGCGGGACCCGCCCCGAGATACGCAGTATTTT. Encoded protein: CASSTRDPPRDTQYF.

The chain is built from TRBV12-5 and TRBJ1-1, with D possibly TRBD1 on 5 matching bases. This CDR3 comprises 17 residues. The germline V gene has CDR1 LGHNT and CDR2 FRNRAP. V was pared by 0 bases and J by 0 bases, with 14 bases between. CDR3 nucleotides: TGTGCTAGTGGTTTGGTACTCGACAGTACCATGAACACTGAAGCTTTCTTT. Amino acid sequence: CASGLVLDSTMNTEAFF.

V is TRBV30 and J is TRBJ1-3, with unresolved D. This CDR3 is 14 amino acids long. V lost 8 bases and J lost 0, with 14 bases in between. Germline CDR1 GTSNPN, CDR2 SVGIG (reference sequence). CDR3 amino acids: CAQNGDLSGNTIYF. DNA of the CDR3: TGTGCCCAGAATGGGGATCTCTCTGGAAACACCATATATTTT.

CDR3 DNA: TGTGCCAGCAACCCCGGACAGGGAAACACTGAAGCTTTCTTT. Its protein is CASNPGQGNTEAFF. V and J are TRBV25-1 and TRBJ1-1, with 8 bases lining up with TRBD1. The CDR3 has 14 amino acids. Per germline, CDR1 MGHDK and CDR2 SYGVNS. J was trimmed by 2 bases and V by 7 bases; bases with no gene match: 6.

This clone was counted once. This rearrangement joins TRBV6-5 to TRBJ1-4; no clear D. CDR3 length: 13 amino acids. Germline lookup yields CDR1 MNHEY and CDR2 SVGAGI. V dropped 10 bases and J dropped 7 bases, with 16 bases sitting between them. The CDR3 bases are TGTGCCATCCCGGACGCGAGAAGTGAAAAACTGTTTTTT. Translation: CAIPDARSEKLFF.

This chain links TRBV5-1 with TRBJ2-1; D may match TRBD1 or TRBD2 (6 bases each). Germline V gene sequence: CDR1 SGHRS, CDR2 YFSETQ. V gave up 0 bases and J gave up 6 bases, with 16 bases separating them. This CDR3 spans 16 amino acids. CDR3 protein: CASSLALGPGANEQFF. Written as DNA, the CDR3 is TGCGCCAGCAGCTTGGCCTTAGGGCCGGGGGCCAATGAGCAGTTCTTC.

The rearrangement uses TRBV28 and TRBJ1-5; D remains unclear. Trimming removed 3 bases from V and 3 bases from J, with 9 bases in between. CDR1 is MDHEN, CDR2 SYDVKM, per germline. This CDR3 has 14 residues. Here the CDR3 reads CASSLGSVNQPQHF. CDR3 coding DNA: TGTGCCAGCAGTTTGGGGTCAGTCAATCAGCCCCAGCATTTT. Full variable domain (remainder filled in from reference TRBV28 and TRBJ1-5): DVKVTQSSRYLVKRTGEKVFLECVQDMDHENMFWYRQDPGLGLRLIYFSYDVKMKEKGDIPEGYSVSREKKERFSLILESASTNQTSMYLCASSLGSVNQPQHFGDGTRLSIL.

The rearrangement uses TRBV2 and TRBJ2-1, with D uncertain. This CDR3 spans 15 amino acids. Looked up from germline, CDR1 is SNHLY and CDR2 is FYNNEI. V lost 3 bases to trimming and J lost 7 bases, with 16 bases between them. The CDR3 DNA is TGTGCCAGCAGTGAGGTGGATCTGGGTAAGAATGAGCAGTTCTTC. Translation gives CASSEVDLGKNEQFF.